Shown below are 30 T cell receptor beta chains from a single sample sequenced in a study of T cell responses to AZD1222 COVID-19 vaccine. TCRdb keeps only in-frame clones here, not all; method: immunoSEQ multiplex PCR. The sample holds over 150,000 clones, around 92% seen once. The sample was peripheral blood, taken on day 0 of AZD1222 vaccination. The source of these receptors is an adult in good health.

The V call is TRBV30, the J call TRBJ1-6, with D perhaps matching TRBD1 (6 bases). V dropped 7 bases and J dropped 2 bases, with 12 bases sitting between them. The CDR3 totals 14 residues. Germline CDR1 is GTSNPN and CDR2 is SVGIG (reference sequence). Here the CDR3 reads CAFLGGTYNSPLHF. The CDR3 DNA reads as TGTGCCTTCCTAGGGGGGACCTATAATTCACCCCTCCACTTT.

DNA of the CDR3: TGTGCCAGCAGTGCCCGGGACAGGGGGTCCTACGAGCAGTACTTC. Its protein product is CASSARDRGSYEQYF. The genes are TRBV25-1 and TRBJ2-7, with 11 bases identical to TRBD1. The CDR3 is 15 amino acids. With 4 bases clipped from V and 1 base from J, the junction kept 3 bases outside the gene matches. Germline assignment: CDR1 MGHDK and CDR2 SYGVNS.

This chain uses TRBV7-9 with TRBJ2-2; a weak D match, TRBD2 (6 bases). Germline loops: CDR1 SEHNR, CDR2 FQNEAQ (reference sequence). Trimming shortened V by 5 bases and J by 1 base, and 11 bases separated the two germline ends. The CDR3 is made up of 15 amino acids. DNA for the CDR3: TGTGCCAGCAGCAGGGTAGCGGAGAACACCGGGGAGCTGTTTTTT. It is translated as CASSRVAENTGELFF.

The chain recombines TRBV27 with TRBJ2-1; D gene uncertain. The CDR3 has 11 amino acids. V gave up 2 bases and J gave up 10 bases, with 6 bases separating them. Germline CDR1 and CDR2: MNHEY and SMNVEV (reference sequence). The CDR3 bases are TGTGCCAGCAGTTTAAGGAGCGAGCAGTTCTTC. It translates to CASSLRSEQFF.

The chain is built from TRBV6-5 and TRBJ2-2; maybe TRBD1 (6 bases). Per the germline V gene, CDR1 is MNHEY and CDR2 is SVGAGI. The CDR3 spans 14 residues. V lost 1 base to trimming and J lost 7 bases, with 10 bases between them. CDR3 protein: CASSYFWTDGELFF. The CDR3 DNA sequence: TGTGCCAGCAGTTACTTCTGGACAGACGGGGAGCTGTTTTTT.

V usage is TRBV12-3 or TRBV12-4 and J usage is TRBJ1-5; D uncertain. There are 12 residues in the CDR3. V lost 9 bases, J lost 7 bases, and 13 bases lay in between. The CDR3 sequence is CASRKGQQPQHF. CDR3 nucleotide sequence: TGTGCCAGTCGAAAGGGTCAGCAGCCCCAGCATTTT.

V usage is TRBV28 and J usage is TRBJ1-5; 7 nucleotides agree with TRBD1. This CDR3 contains 12 residues. Germline V CDR1 and CDR2: MDHEN, SYDVKM. V was pared by 3 bases and J by 13 bases, with 6 bases of the junction left unmatched. Here the CDR3 reads CASSFGTDEQHF. The CDR3 DNA follows: TGTGCCAGCAGTTTCGGGACAGACGAACAGCATTTT.

A note on this clone: Other DNA sequences in this specimen translate into the identical CDR3. The chain is built from TRBV18 and TRBJ2-1; D uncertain. The germline CDR1 and CDR2 sequences are KGHSH and LQKENI. Trimming took 2 bases from V and 5 from J, leaving 1 base between them. CDR3 length equals 11 residues. CDR3 DNA sequence: TGTGCCAGCTCACCAGACAATGAGCAGTTCTTC. Its protein is CASSPDNEQFF.

J is TRBJ1-5 and V is TRBV4-1; D remains ambiguous. The V gene's germline CDR1 is MGHRA and CDR2 YSYEKL. The CDR3 is made up of 14 amino acids. V lost 4 bases and J lost 5, with 12 bases in between. CDR3 amino acids: CASSPIGAHQPQHF. The CDR3 nucleotides read TGCGCCAGCAGCCCCATCGGCGCCCATCAGCCCCAGCATTTT.

The chain is built from TRBV15 and TRBJ1-5, with 7 bases fitting TRBD1. Germline CDR1 and CDR2: LNHNV and YYDKDF (reference sequence). The CDR3 runs to 16 residues. With V trimmed by 4 bases and J by 2 bases, 8 bases remained unmatched. The CDR3 region has the DNA TGTGCCACCAGCACCCCGATGACAGGGCGCAATCAGCCCCAGCATTTT. Translating gives CATSTPMTGRNQPQHF.

The rearrangement joins TRBV4-1 to TRBJ2-5; D uncertain. From germline, CDR1 is MGHRA and CDR2 YSYEKL. The CDR3 totals 14 residues. Trimming stripped 0 bases from V and 5 bases from J, with 10 bases between. The DNA of the CDR3 is TGCGCCAGCAGCCAAGATACAATTGGGGAGACCCAGTACTTC. Translation gives CASSQDTIGETQYF.

The chain recombines TRBV15 with TRBJ1-2, with 9 bases aligning to TRBD1. This CDR3 is built from 16 residues. The V and J ends lost 6 bases and 4 bases, in that order; junction bases with no gene match: 12. Germline CDR1 and CDR2: LNHNV and YYDKDF (reference sequence). The CDR3 sequence is CATREKGQGFGYGYTF. CDR3 nucleotide sequence: TGTGCCACCAGAGAGAAAGGACAGGGGTTTGGCTATGGCTACACCTTC.

The chain is built from TRBV5-6 and TRBJ2-2; tentatively, D is TRBD1 (7 bases). Trimming removed 3 bases at V and 7 bases at J, with 16 bases between. The CDR3 is made up of 15 amino acids. Germline V gene data show CDR1 as SGHDT and CDR2 as YYEEEE. The CDR3 nucleotides read TGTGCCAGCAGCTCTATAGACAGGGAGGACGGGGAGCTGTTTTTT. Its translation is CASSSIDREDGELFF.

The genes are TRBV7-2 and TRBJ2-7; 7 bases map to TRBD1. Germline trimming cut 5 bases from V and 4 bases from J; bases unmatched to any gene: 11. CDR1 is SGHTA and CDR2 is FQGNSA in the germline V gene. The CDR3 is 15 residues long. The DNA of the CDR3 is TGTGCCAGCAGCGAGACCCAGGGGGAAATTTACGAGCAGTACTTC. Translating gives CASSETQGEIYEQYF. The full variable domain, its missing parts supplied by reference TRBV7-2 and TRBJ2-7, is GAGVSQSPSNKVTEKGKDVELRCDPISGHTALYWYRQSLGQGLEFLIYFQGNSAPDKSGLPSDRFSAERTGGSVSTLTIQRTQQEDSAVYLCASSETQGEIYEQYFGPGTRLTVT.

This rearrangement joins TRBV7-8 to TRBJ1-6; possible D gene TRBD1, 6 bases. The germline V gene has CDR1 SGHVS and CDR2 FQNEAQ. Trimming removed 2 bases at V and 8 bases at J, with 16 bases between. The CDR3 runs 16 residues. CDR3 in amino acids: CASSLRNRAHDSPLHF. The DNA for the CDR3 is TGTGCCAGCAGCTTACGAAACAGGGCTCACGATTCACCCCTCCACTTT.

The chain joins TRBV19 to TRBJ1-1, with D possibly matching TRBD1 (6 bases). The CDR3 length is 16 residues. Germline CDR1 is LNHDA and CDR2 is SQIVND (reference sequence). Trimming stripped 4 bases from V and 1 base from J, with 16 bases between. As DNA, the CDR3 is TGTGCCAGTAGTACCTTGGCGGGACACCGGAACACTGAAGCTTTCTTT. Its translation is CASSTLAGHRNTEAFF.

The J gene is TRBJ1-1, the V gene TRBV30, with D hard to call. Trimming stripped 2 bases from V and 1 base from J, with 8 bases between. This CDR3 is 13 amino acids long. Per germline, CDR1 GTSNPN and CDR2 SVGIG (reference sequence). CDR3 amino acids: CAWSPGGNTEAFF. The CDR3, as DNA: TGTGCCTGGAGTCCGGGAGGGAACACTGAAGCTTTCTTT.

J is TRBJ2-1 and V is TRBV5-1; D gene uncertain. Germline V lookup: CDR1 SGHRS, CDR2 YFSETQ. The germline V and J ends were trimmed by 0 bases and 2 bases, with 9 bases remaining between them. The CDR3 is made up of 15 amino acids. The CDR3: CASSLGDVPYNEQFF. As DNA, the CDR3 is TGCGCCAGCAGCTTGGGTGACGTTCCCTACAATGAGCAGTTCTTC.

The V gene is TRBV3-1 (or the pseudogene TRBV3-2), the J gene TRBJ2-2; D may be TRBD1 or TRBD2 (6 bases each). CDR1 is LGHDT and CDR2 is YNNKEL in the germline V gene (reference sequence). Deletions cut 2 bases from V and 5 bases from J, with 12 bases between. The CDR3 covers 15 residues. The CDR3 loop reads CASSQSGAHTGELFF. CDR3 nucleotides: TGTGCCAGCAGCCAATCGGGGGCCCATACCGGGGAGCTGTTTTTT.

The chain recombines TRBV4-2 with TRBJ1-1; the D is unclear. The germline V gene encodes CDR1 LGHNA and CDR2 YNFKEQ. The CDR3 extends over 15 amino acids. The ends were cut back, 1 base at V and 1 base at J, with 10 bases in the middle. CDR3 in DNA: TGTGCCAGCAGCCAAGTCACAACGGGGAACACTGAAGCTTTCTTT. This encodes CASSQVTTGNTEAFF.

V usage is TRBV9 and J usage is TRBJ2-3; D not certain. The length of the CDR3 is 14 residues. V dropped 0 bases and J dropped 2 bases, with 7 bases sitting between them. Germline CDR1 is SGDLS and CDR2 is YYNGEE. Here the CDR3 reads CASSVDDYTDTQYF. DNA for the CDR3: TGTGCCAGCAGCGTAGACGATTACACAGATACGCAGTATTTT.

The chain couples TRBV6-2 or TRBV6-3 to TRBJ2-3; D could derive from TRBD1 or TRBD2 (6 bases each). The CDR3 is made up of 17 amino acids. V was trimmed by 0 bases and J by 9 bases, leaving 22 bases between them. Germline V CDR1 and CDR2: MNHEY, SVGEGT. Here the CDR3 DNA reads TGTGCCAGCAGTTACTCTCCGGGACACCCGGGCCGGGGGACGCAGTATTTT. Translation: CASSYSPGHPGRGTQYF.

This clone was recorded only once. The chain links TRBV5-6 to TRBJ1-2; D not certain. Trimming removed 0 bases from V and 2 bases from J, with 11 bases in between. This CDR3 comprises 15 residues. Germline lookup yields CDR1 SGHDT and CDR2 YYEEEE. In DNA form, the CDR3 reads TGTGCCAGCAGCTTGGTAATGGGCCAAAACTATGGCTACACCTTC. Translation gives CASSLVMGQNYGYTF.

This chain connects TRBV7-2 to TRBJ2-1, with 7 bases aligning to TRBD2. CDR1 is SGHTA, CDR2 FQGNSA, per germline. V lost 2 bases and J lost 10; bases outside the gene matches: 5. This CDR3 contains 13 residues. The CDR3 reads CASSLKGRGEQFF. The CDR3 nucleotides read TGTGCCAGCAGCTTAAAGGGGCGGGGGGAGCAGTTCTTC.

The chain uses TRBV6-5 and TRBJ1-2; TRBD1 matches at 10 bases. V gave up 6 bases and J gave up 2 bases; unmatched junction bases: 6. The CDR3 sequence is 15 residues long. Germline V gives CDR1 MNHEY, CDR2 SVGAGI. The CDR3 here is CASSGTGVRNYGYTF. The CDR3 DNA reads TGTGCCAGCAGCGGGACAGGGGTGCGAAACTATGGCTACACCTTC.

V usage is TRBV9 and J usage is TRBJ1-2, with no clear D. Trimming shortened V by 3 bases and J by 10 bases, and 7 bases separated the two germline ends. The CDR3 spans 10 residues. Germline assignment: CDR1 SGDLS and CDR2 YYNGEE. The CDR3 DNA is TGTGCCAGCAGCGGCAGCTTCTACACCTTC. Its protein product is CASSGSFYTF.

This clone has a handful of counts. The genes are TRBV27 and TRBJ1-1, with a tentative D call TRBD1 (6 bases). Between the trimmed V and J ends, which lost 5 bases and 11 bases, there was a span of 18 bases. CDR1 is MNHEY and CDR2 is SMNVEV in the germline V gene (reference sequence). This CDR3 has 13 amino acids. In DNA form, the CDR3 reads TGTGCCAGCAGTCCTAGGGCCCTTAGGGGGGCTTTCTTT. This gives the protein CASSPRALRGAFF.

A word on this clone: A read error may account for a junction end that differs from germline. The chain couples TRBV19 to TRBJ2-2, with D possibly being TRBD1 (6 bases). This CDR3 is 15 amino acids long. Germline V CDR1 and CDR2: LNHDA, SQIVND (reference sequence). CDR3 region: CASSVNRVNNGELFF. Written as DNA, the CDR3 is TGTGCCAGTAGTGTCAACAGGGTGAACAACGGGGAGCTGTTTTTT.

The chain employs TRBV12-2 and TRBJ2-4; the table's D call, TRBD2, was not checked against the DNA. TRBV12-2 is given as a pseudogene. CDR3 size: 14 residues. Here the CDR3 DNA reads TGTGCAAGTCCCTCGGGAGGGGCCAAAAACATTCAGTACTTC. It yields the protein CASPSGGAKNIQYF.

The chain has TRBV27 and TRBJ1-5; 9 bases are shared with TRBD1. CDR1 is MNHEY and CDR2 is SMNVEV in the germline V gene (reference sequence). Unmatched junction bases numbered 4, after V lost 5 bases and J lost 8 bases. The CDR3 consists of 13 residues. The CDR3 region is CASSRQGVKPQHF. In nucleotides, the CDR3 is TGTGCCAGCAGTCGACAGGGGGTGAAGCCCCAGCATTTT.